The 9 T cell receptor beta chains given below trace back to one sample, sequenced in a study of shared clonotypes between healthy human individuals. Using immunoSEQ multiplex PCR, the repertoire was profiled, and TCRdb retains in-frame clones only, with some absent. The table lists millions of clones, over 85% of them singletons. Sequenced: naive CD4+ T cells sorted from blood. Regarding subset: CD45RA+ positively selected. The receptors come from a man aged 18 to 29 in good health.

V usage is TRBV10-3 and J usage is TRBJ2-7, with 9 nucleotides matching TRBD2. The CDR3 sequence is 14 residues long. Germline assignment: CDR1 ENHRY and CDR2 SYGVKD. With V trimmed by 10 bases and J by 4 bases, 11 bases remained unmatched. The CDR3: CATTPGLASYEQYF. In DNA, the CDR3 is TGTGCCACTACACCCGGACTAGCGTCTTACGAGCAGTACTTC.

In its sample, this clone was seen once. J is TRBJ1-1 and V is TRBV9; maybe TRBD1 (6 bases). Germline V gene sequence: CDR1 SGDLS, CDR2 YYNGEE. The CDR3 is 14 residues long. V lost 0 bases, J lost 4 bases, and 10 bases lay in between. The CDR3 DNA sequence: TGTGCCAGCAGCGTAGAAGGGGGGATCACTGAAGCTTTCTTT. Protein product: CASSVEGGITEAFF.

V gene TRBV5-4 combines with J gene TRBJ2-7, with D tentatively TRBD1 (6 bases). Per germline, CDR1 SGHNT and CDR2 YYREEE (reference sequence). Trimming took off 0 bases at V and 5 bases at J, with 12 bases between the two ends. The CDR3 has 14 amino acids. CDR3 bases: TGTGCCAGCAGCTTGGCCAAGGCAGGGGACGAGCAGTACTTC. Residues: CASSLAKAGDEQYF.

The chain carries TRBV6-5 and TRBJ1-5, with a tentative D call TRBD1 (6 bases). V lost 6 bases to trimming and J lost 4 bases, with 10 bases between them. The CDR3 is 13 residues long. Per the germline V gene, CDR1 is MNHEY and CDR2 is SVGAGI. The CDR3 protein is CASRFRGNQPQHF. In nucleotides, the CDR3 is TGTGCCAGCAGATTCAGGGGTAATCAGCCCCAGCATTTT.

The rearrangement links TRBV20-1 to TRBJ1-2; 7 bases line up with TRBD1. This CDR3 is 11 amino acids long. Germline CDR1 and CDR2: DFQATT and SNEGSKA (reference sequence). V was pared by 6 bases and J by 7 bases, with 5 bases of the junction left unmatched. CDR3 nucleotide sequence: TGCAGTGCGCCAGGGGGAGCTGGCTACACCTTC. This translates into CSAPGGAGYTF.

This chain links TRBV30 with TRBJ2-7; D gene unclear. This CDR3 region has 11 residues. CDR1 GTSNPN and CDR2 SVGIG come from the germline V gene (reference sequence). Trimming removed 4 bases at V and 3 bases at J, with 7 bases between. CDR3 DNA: TGTGCCTGGAAGTCAGACTACGAGCAGTACTTC. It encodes CAWKSDYEQYF. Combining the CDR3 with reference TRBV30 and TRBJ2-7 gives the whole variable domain SQTIHQWPATLVQPVGSPLSLECTVEGTSNPNLYWYRQAAGRGLQLLFYSVGIGQISSEVPQNLSASRPQDRQFILSSKKLLLSDSGFYLCAWKSDYEQYFGPGTRLTVT.

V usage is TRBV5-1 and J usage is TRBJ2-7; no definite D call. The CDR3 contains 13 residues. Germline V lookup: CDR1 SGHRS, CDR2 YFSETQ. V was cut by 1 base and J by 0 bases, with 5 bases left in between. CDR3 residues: CASSLKDSYEQYF. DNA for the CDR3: TGCGCCAGCAGCTTGAAGGACTCCTACGAGCAGTACTTC.

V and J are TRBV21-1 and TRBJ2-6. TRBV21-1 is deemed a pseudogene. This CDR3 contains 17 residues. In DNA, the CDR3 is TGTGCCAGCAGCAAAGTAGGACCCTACTCTGGGGCCAACGTCCTGACTTTC. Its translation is CASSKVGPYSGANVLTF.

The CDR3 coding sequence is TGTGCCAGCAGCTTAGGAGGGGCAGCAGATACGCAGTATTTT. It specifies CASSLGGAADTQYF. The rearrangement joins TRBV13 to TRBJ2-3; D might be TRBD1 (5 bases). The V gene's germline CDR1 is PRHDT and CDR2 FYEKMQ (reference sequence). V lost 0 bases, J lost 4 bases, and 8 bases lay in between. The CDR3 spans 14 residues.